This TCR beta chain was identified in a study of CD4 T cells in relation to SARS-CoV-2 and coronaviruses. TCRdb's copy holds only in-frame clones and misses some; the assay was immunoSEQ multiplex PCR. The sample has 25,000 to 30,000 clones, 65% to 85% seen once. V was clipped by 0 bases and J by 6 bases; unmatched bases: 5. The CDR3 is 14 residues long. Germline lookup yields CDR1 LGHNA and CDR2 YSLEER. Details on this clone: Antigen unknown.

Before the COVID-19 pandemic, during about 2011-2019, CD4+ T cells were taken from unexposed donors. Isolation of CD4+ T cells took place after about eleven days in culture. Unexposed-donor CD4+ T cells were probed with SARS-CoV-2 S/N and four cold-coronavirus spikes, cells permitting. The sequence derives from a human donor in good health. Input material: CD4+ T cells from PBMCs, cultured in vitro. This chain uses TRBV4-3 with TRBJ2-7; 7 positions agree with TRBD1. For the CDR3, the DNA is TGCGCCAGCAGCCAAGAACAGCCAGGGGGCGAGCAGTACTTC. Protein: CASSQEQPGGEQYF.